This TCR beta chain was retrieved from a study of T-cell reconstitution after alpha-beta-depleted transplantation in children. This CDR3 spans 15 amino acids. Germline values: CDR1 SGHRS, CDR2 YFSETQ. In regard to this clonotype: A much larger clone lies one base from this, so it may be a read error.

Unique molecular identifiers were used in preparing the TCRbeta library. TCRdb independently ran MiXCR on the PCR reads; one entry per CDR3 protein. This table has 450,000 to 600,000 distinct CDR3 sequences, over 9.5% appearing once. The clonotype comes from a child aged 2 to 9 with inherited bone marrow failure, due to receive a stem cell transplant. The chain is built from TRBV5-1 and TRBJ2-2; a possible D gene is TRBD2 (5 bases). The sample in question was PBMCs, obtained before TCRalphabeta/CD19-depleted stem cell transplant. CDR3 DNA sequence: TGCGCCAACAGCTTGTCGGCGGCGGGCGCCGGGGAGCTGTTTTTT. It yields the protein CANSLSAAGAGELFF.